The 14 T cell receptor beta chains listed next were all sequenced from one sample in a study of beta chain features in type 1 diabetes. TCRB transcripts that were expressed got sequenced, as all of the isolated RNA had been reverse transcribed. Produced via immunoSEQ multiplex PCR; TCRdb's table is partial and in-frame only. This table has about 700,000 clones, roughly 13% appearing once. Their recognized antigens are unknown. Regarding the study as a whole: Type 1 diabetes patients had moderately but significantly shorter TCRB CDR3s in all four CD4+ subsets.

The sample taken for sequencing was naive CD4+ T cells from blood. The receptors derive from a man younger than 35 with type 1 diabetes.

The rearrangement joins TRBV6-1 to TRBJ2-1; 8 bases agree with TRBD1. Germline V gene data show CDR1 as MNHNS and CDR2 as SASEGT. The V and J ends lost 2 bases and 8 bases, in that order; junction bases with no gene match: 11. The CDR3 consists of 16 residues. CDR3 sequence: CASSEKRTGSVDEQFF. DNA for the CDR3: TGTGCCAGCAGTGAAAAAAGGACAGGGAGTGTGGATGAGCAGTTCTTC.

This clone was detected only a few times. The J gene is TRBJ1-4, the V gene TRBV5-6; D ambiguous. The V and J ends lost 4 bases and 7 bases respectively, with 14 bases between them. Germline V CDR1 and CDR2: SGHDT, YYEEEE. The CDR3 contains 14 residues. The CDR3 DNA follows: TGTGCCAGCAGCCCCCCCGGGCCACTTGAAAAACTGTTTTTT. Translating it yields CASSPPGPLEKLFF.

This clone was counted once. The rearrangement joins TRBV11-3 to TRBJ2-7; D call uncertain. Germline-derived CDR1 and CDR2 are SGHNT and YENEEA. The V gene lost 5 bases and the J gene lost 5 bases, with 13 bases spanning the gap. The CDR3 loop spans 13 amino acids. This CDR3 reads CASSPSSYHEQYF. The CDR3 region has the DNA TGTGCCAGCAGCCCCAGCTCGTACCACGAGCAGTACTTC.

This clone occurred a few times. The V and J genes are TRBV28 and TRBJ2-7; possibly TRBD1 for D (6 bases). Germline V CDR1 and CDR2: MDHEN, SYDVKM. V was clipped by 3 bases and J by 2 bases, with 11 bases between them. The CDR3 is made up of 14 amino acids. CDR3 loop: CASSFLGATYEQYF. DNA of the CDR3: TGTGCCAGCAGTTTCCTGGGGGCGACCTACGAGCAGTACTTC.

This clone was found a few times. V and J are TRBV28 and TRBJ2-1; D unclear. Germline CDR1 is MDHEN and CDR2 is SYDVKM. Trimming removed 4 bases from V and 2 bases from J, with 9 bases in between. This CDR3 contains 14 residues. The CDR3 loop reads CASSYPGTYNEQFF. In nucleotides, the CDR3 is TGTGCCAGCAGTTACCCCGGCACCTACAATGAGCAGTTCTTC. Full variable domain (rest looked up from reference TRBV28 and TRBJ2-1): DVKVTQSSRYLVKRTGEKVFLECVQDMDHENMFWYRQDPGLGLRLIYFSYDVKMKEKGDIPEGYSVSREKKERFSLILESASTNQTSMYLCASSYPGTYNEQFFGPGTRLTVL.

V usage is TRBV4-1 and J usage is TRBJ2-7, with a weak D call TRBD2 (7 bases). CDR1 and CDR2 from the germline V gene are MGHRA and YSYEKL. Between the trimmed V and J ends, which lost 1 base and 0 bases, there was a span of 16 bases. The CDR3 has 17 amino acids. The CDR3 protein is CASSQAGGGGLSYEQYF. The DNA of the CDR3 is TGCGCCAGCAGCCAAGCCGGGGGCGGGGGCCTCTCCTACGAGCAGTACTTC.

J is TRBJ1-1 and V is TRBV25-1; D unresolved. With 3 bases removed from V and 3 bases from J, the gap between germline ends came to 14 bases. The CDR3 is 15 residues long. The germline V gene encodes CDR1 MGHDK and CDR2 SYGVNS. Here the CDR3 reads CASSELGIMDTEAFF. For the CDR3, the DNA is TGTGCCAGCAGTGAGCTTGGGATTATGGACACTGAAGCTTTCTTT.

This chain joins TRBV2 and TRBJ2-1; TRBD1 matches 10 bases. The CDR3 covers 15 residues. Trimming cost V 7 bases and J 4 bases; bases outside gene matches: 7. The V gene's germline CDR1 is SNHLY and CDR2 FYNNEI. CDR3 sequence reads: CASNPGQGVYNEQFF. CDR3 DNA sequence: TGTGCCAGCAACCCCGGACAGGGGGTTTACAATGAGCAGTTCTTC.

The rearrangement uses TRBV7-9 and TRBJ1-3; D is unresolved. The CDR3 sequence is 11 residues long. V lost 8 bases to trimming and J lost 0 bases, with 2 bases between them. Per the germline V gene, CDR1 is SEHNR and CDR2 is FQNEAQ (reference sequence). Here the CDR3 DNA reads TGTGCCAGCGGCTCTGGAAACACCATATATTTT. This translates into CASGSGNTIYF.

The chain uses TRBV2 and TRBJ1-2; the D gene is possibly TRBD1 (5 bases). Germline CDR1 and CDR2: SNHLY and FYNNEI. This CDR3 region has 13 residues. Trimming stripped 6 bases from V and 0 bases from J, with 8 bases between. CDR3 loop: CASRAGTNYGYTF. The CDR3 coding sequence is TGTGCCAGCAGGGCAGGGACTAACTATGGCTACACCTTC.

The chain uses TRBV27 and TRBJ2-5; 9 bases agree with TRBD1. V gave up 8 bases and J gave up 5 bases; unmatched junction bases: 6. CDR3 length: 13 residues. Germline lookup yields CDR1 MNHEY and CDR2 SMNVEV (reference sequence). CDR3 DNA: TGTGCCAGCGCACAGGGGGCAGGGGAGACCCAGTACTTC. It yields the protein CASAQGAGETQYF.

This chain connects TRBV30 to TRBJ1-5; D not certain. CDR1 and CDR2 (germline): GTSNPN, SVGIG (reference sequence). This CDR3 region has 12 residues. Deletions cut 3 bases from V and 5 bases from J, with 8 bases between. CDR3: CAWSSTDQPQHF. DNA of the CDR3: TGTGCCTGGAGCTCCACTGATCAGCCCCAGCATTTT.

Only a few counts were recorded for this clone. V and J are TRBV18 and TRBJ1-1; no clear D gene. Germline loops: CDR1 KGHSH, CDR2 LQKENI. The CDR3 totals 15 residues. V was cut by 1 base and J by 2 bases, with 11 bases left in between. CDR3 bases: TGTGCCAGCTCACCACGGTCGGCCTACAACACTGAAGCTTTCTTT. Translation: CASSPRSAYNTEAFF.

The chain carries TRBV2 and TRBJ1-5; 8 bases match TRBD1. From germline, CDR1 is SNHLY and CDR2 FYNNEI. V lost 6 bases and J lost 1; bases outside the gene matches: 2. This CDR3 comprises 14 residues. CDR3 region: CASSRGQSNQPQHF. In DNA, the CDR3 is TGTGCCAGCAGCAGGGGGCAAAGCAATCAGCCCCAGCATTTT.